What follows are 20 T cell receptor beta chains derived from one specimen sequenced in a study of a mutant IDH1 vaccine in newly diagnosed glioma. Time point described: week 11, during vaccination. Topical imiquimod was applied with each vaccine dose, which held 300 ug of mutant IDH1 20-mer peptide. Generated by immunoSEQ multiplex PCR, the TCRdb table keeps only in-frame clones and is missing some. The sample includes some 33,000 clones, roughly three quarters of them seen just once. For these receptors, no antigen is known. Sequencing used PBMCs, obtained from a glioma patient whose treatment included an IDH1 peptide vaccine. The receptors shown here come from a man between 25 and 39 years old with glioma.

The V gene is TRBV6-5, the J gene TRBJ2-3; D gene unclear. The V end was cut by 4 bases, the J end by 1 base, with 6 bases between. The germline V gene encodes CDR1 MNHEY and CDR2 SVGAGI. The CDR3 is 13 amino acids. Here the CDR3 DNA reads TGTGCCAGCAGTTTCCCCGGCACAGATACGCAGTATTTT. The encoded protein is CASSFPGTDTQYF.

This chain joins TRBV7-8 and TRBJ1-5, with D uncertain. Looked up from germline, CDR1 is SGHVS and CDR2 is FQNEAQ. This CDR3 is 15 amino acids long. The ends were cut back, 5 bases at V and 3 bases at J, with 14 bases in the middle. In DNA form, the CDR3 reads TGTGCCAGCAGCGCCGGACCCTCGACCAATCAGCCCCAGCATTTT. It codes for CASSAGPSTNQPQHF.

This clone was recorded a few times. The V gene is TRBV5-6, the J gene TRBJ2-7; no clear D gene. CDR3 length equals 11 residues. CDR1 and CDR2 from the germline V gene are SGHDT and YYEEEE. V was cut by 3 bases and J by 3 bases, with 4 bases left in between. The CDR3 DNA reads TGTGCCAGCAGCTGGAACTACGAGCAGTACTTC. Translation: CASSWNYEQYF.

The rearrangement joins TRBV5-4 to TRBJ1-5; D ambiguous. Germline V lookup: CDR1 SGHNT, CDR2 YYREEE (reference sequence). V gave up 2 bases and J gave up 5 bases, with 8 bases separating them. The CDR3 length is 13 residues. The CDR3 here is CASSLDAYQPQHF. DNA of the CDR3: TGTGCCAGCAGCTTAGACGCATATCAGCCCCAGCATTTT. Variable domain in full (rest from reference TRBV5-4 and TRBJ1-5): ETGVTQSPTHLIKTRGQQVTLRCSSQSGHNTVSWYQQALGQGPQFIFQYYREEENGRGNFPPRFSGLQFPNYSSELNVNALELDDSALYLCASSLDAYQPQHFGDGTRLSIL.

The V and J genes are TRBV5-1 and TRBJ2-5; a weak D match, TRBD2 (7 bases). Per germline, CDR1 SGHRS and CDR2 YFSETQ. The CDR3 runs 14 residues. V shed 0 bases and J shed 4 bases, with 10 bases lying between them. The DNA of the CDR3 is TGCGCCAGCAGCTTGGCCCGGGGGGCAGAGACCCAGTACTTC. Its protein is CASSLARGAETQYF.

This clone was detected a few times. In DNA form, the CDR3 reads TGTGCCTGGAGGCGGGATAATTCACCCCTCCACTTT. It encodes CAWRRDNSPLHF. The chain links TRBV30 to TRBJ1-6; D call uncertain. Germline V CDR1 and CDR2: GTSNPN, SVGIG (reference sequence). This CDR3 comprises 12 residues. Trimming took off 3 bases at V and 5 bases at J, with 5 bases between the two ends.

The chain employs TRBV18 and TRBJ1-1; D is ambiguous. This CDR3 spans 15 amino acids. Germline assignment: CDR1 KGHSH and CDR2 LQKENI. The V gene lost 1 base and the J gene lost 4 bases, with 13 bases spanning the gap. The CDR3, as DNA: TGTGCCAGCTCACCACGTCTGAATCCGGGCACTGAAGCTTTCTTT. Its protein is CASSPRLNPGTEAFF.

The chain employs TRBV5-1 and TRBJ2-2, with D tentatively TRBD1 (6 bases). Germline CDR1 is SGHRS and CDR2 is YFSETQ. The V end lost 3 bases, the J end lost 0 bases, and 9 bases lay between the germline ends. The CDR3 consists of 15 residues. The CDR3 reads CASSSRQANTGELFF. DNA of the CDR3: TGCGCCAGCAGCTCGAGACAGGCGAACACCGGGGAGCTGTTTTTT.

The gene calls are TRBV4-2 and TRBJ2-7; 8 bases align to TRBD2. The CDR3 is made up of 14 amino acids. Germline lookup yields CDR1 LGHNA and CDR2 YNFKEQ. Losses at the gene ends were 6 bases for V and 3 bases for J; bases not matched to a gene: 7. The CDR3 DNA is TGTGCCAGCAGTCCGGGACTAGACGTCTACGAGCAGTACTTC. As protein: CASSPGLDVYEQYF.

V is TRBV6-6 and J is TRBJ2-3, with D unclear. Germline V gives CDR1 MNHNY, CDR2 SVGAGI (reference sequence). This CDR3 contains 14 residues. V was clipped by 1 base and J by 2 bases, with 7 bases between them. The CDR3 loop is CASSYLGSTDTQYF. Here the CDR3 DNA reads TGTGCCAGCAGTTACTTGGGTTCCACAGATACGCAGTATTTT.

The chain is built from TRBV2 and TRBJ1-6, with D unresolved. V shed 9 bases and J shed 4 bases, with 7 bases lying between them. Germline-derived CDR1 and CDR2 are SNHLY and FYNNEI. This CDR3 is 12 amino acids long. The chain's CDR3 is CARGRYNSPLHF. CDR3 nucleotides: TGTGCCAGAGGACGGTATAATTCACCCCTCCACTTT.

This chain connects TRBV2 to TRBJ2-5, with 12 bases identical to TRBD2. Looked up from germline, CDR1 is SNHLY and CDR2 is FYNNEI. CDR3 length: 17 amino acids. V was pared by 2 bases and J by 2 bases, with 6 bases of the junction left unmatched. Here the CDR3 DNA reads TGTGCCAGCAGTGAATCTAGCGGGGGGGTCACACAAGAGACCCAGTACTTC. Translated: CASSESSGGVTQETQYF.

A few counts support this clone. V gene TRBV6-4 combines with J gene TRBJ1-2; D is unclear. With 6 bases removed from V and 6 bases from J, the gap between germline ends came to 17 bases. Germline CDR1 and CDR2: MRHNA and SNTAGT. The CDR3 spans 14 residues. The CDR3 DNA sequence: TGTGCCAGCAGCCCCTTAGGGTCCGGGGATGGCTACACCTTC. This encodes CASSPLGSGDGYTF.

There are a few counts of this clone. CDR3 nucleotide sequence: TGTGCCTGGGGATTTGGGACCGGGGAGCTGTTTTTT. Protein sequence: CAWGFGTGELFF. This chain connects TRBV30 to TRBJ2-2; D call uncertain. Trimming took 5 bases from V and 5 from J, leaving 9 bases between them. The CDR3 extends over 12 amino acids. Germline loops: CDR1 GTSNPN, CDR2 SVGIG (reference sequence).

The CDR3 reads CASSWGQGRTEAFF. CDR3 in DNA: TGTGCCAGCAGCTGGGGACAGGGAAGAACTGAAGCTTTCTTT. V and J are TRBV7-2 and TRBJ1-1, with 9 bases that match TRBD1. J was trimmed by 5 bases and V by 4 bases; bases with no gene match: 5. Germline V CDR1 and CDR2: SGHTA, FQGNSA. The CDR3 sequence is 14 residues long.

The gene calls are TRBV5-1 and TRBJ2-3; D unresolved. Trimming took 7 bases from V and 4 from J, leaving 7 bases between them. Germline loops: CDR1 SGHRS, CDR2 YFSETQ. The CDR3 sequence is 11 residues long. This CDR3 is CASGVSDTQYF. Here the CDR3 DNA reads TGCGCCAGCGGGGTCTCAGATACGCAGTATTTT.

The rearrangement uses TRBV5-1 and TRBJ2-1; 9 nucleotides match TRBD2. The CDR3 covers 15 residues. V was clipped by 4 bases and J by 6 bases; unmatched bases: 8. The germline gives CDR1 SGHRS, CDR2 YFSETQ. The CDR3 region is CASSPDASGVNEQFF. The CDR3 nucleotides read TGCGCCAGCAGCCCCGATGCTAGCGGGGTCAATGAGCAGTTCTTC.

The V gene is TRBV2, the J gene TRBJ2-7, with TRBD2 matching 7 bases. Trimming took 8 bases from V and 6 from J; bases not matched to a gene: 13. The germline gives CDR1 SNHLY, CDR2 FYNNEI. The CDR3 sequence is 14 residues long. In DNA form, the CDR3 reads TGTGCCAGCCTGAGTGAGGGAGGGATCTCCGAGCAGTACTTC. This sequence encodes CASLSEGGISEQYF.

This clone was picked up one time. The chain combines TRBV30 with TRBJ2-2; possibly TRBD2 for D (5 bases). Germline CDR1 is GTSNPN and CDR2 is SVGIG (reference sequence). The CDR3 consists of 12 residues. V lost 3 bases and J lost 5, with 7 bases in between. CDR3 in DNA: TGTGCCTGGAGCAGAGGGACCGGGGAGCTGTTTTTT. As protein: CAWSRGTGELFF.

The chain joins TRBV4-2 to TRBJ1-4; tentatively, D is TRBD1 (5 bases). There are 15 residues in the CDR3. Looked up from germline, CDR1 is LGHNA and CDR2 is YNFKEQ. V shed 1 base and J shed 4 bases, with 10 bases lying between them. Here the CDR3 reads CASSQGDSRNEKLFF. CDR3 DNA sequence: TGTGCCAGCAGCCAAGGAGACAGCCGTAATGAAAAACTGTTTTTT.